These T cell receptor beta chains were read from a single sample in a study of T cell responses to AZD1222 COVID-19 vaccine. Repertoires were generated with immunoSEQ multiplex PCR, while TCRdb's copy carries only in-frame clones and drops some. The table lists fewer than 130,000 clones, approximately 90% of them singletons, with over 6% in the top ten. Sequenced here: peripheral blood, sampled on day 0 of AZD1222 vaccination. The receptors shown here come from an adult in good health. Both conserved end residues are part of each CDR3. The order of the fields is clone size, V gene, D gene, J gene, CDR3 length, CDR3 protein, CDR3 DNA. The D gene is left open where the match is weak. Expanded clones are given a class, and other clones once, few, many or no size at all.

>few|TRBV6-5|.|TRBJ1-2|15
CASSSLPAATYGYTF
TGTGCCAGCAGTTCCCTCCCGGCGGCTACATACGGCTACACCTTC
>.|TRBV6-1|.|TRBJ2-3|12
CASSEDWNTQYF
TGTGCCAGCAGTGAGGACTGGAATACGCAGTATTTT
>.|TRBV11-2|TRBD2|TRBJ2-5|15
CASSLLGTGGETQYF
TGTGCCAGCAGCTTACTAGGGACGGGAGGGGAGACCCAGTACTTC
>once|TRBV2|.|TRBJ1-4|13
CASSPGAGEKLFF
TGTGCCAGCAGTCCGGGCGCCGGGGAAAAACTGTTTTTT
>once|TRBV4-1|TRBD1|TRBJ1-1|12
CASGQGTTEAFF
TGCGCCAGCGGACAGGGAACGACTGAAGCTTTCTTT
>.|TRBV5-1|.|TRBJ2-2|14
CASSLEKGTGELFF
TGCGCCAGCAGCCTGGAAAAAGGAACCGGGGAGCTGTTTTTT
>.|TRBV2|.|TRBJ1-6|15
CASGTTSSYNSPLHF
TGTGCCAGTGGGACAACCAGCTCCTATAATTCACCCCTCCACTTT
>medium-sized|TRBV11-2|.|TRBJ1-1|14
CASSFVISGTEAFF
TGTGCCAGCAGCTTTGTAATCTCCGGGACTGAAGCTTTCTTT
>once|TRBV6-1|TRBD1|TRBJ1-2|15
CASSDDRGRYYGYTF
TGTGCCAGCAGTGACGACAGGGGGCGGTACTATGGCTACACCTTC
>.|TRBV3-1/TRBV3-2|TRBD1|TRBJ1-2|12
CASALGQRGYTF
TGTGCCAGCGCCCTGGGACAGCGGGGCTACACCTTC
>.|TRBV6-1|TRBD1|TRBJ2-6|17
CASRENRGNSGANVLTF
TGTGCCAGCAGGGAAAACAGGGGAAACTCTGGGGCCAACGTCCTGACTTTC
>once|TRBV5-1|.|TRBJ1-1|14
CASSLDWLNTEAFF
TGCGCCAGCAGCTTGGATTGGTTGAACACTGAAGCTTTCTTT
>.|TRBV6-2/TRBV6-3|.|TRBJ2-5|12
CASSYLQETQYF
TGTGCCAGCAGTTATCTCCAAGAGACCCAGTACTTC
>.|TRBV3-1/TRBV3-2|.|TRBJ2-7|14
CASSQRITGNEQYF
TGTGCCAGCAGCCAAAGAATTACAGGGAACGAGCAGTACTTC
>.|TRBV27|.|TRBJ1-2|13
CASSLGRHYGYTF
TGTGCCAGCAGTTTGGGACGGCACTATGGCTACACCTTC
>.|TRBV30|.|TRBJ1-6|10
CACHSTPLHF
TGTGCCTGTCATTCAACACCCCTCCACTTT
>once|TRBV11-2|TRBD1|TRBJ2-7|14
CASSQGQFSYEQYF
TGTGCCAGCAGCCAGGGACAGTTCTCCTACGAGCAGTACTTC
>.|TRBV30|.|TRBJ1-3|17
CAWSPESLGAKGNTIYF
TGTGCCTGGAGCCCTGAGTCCCTGGGGGCGAAAGGAAACACCATATATTTT
>once|TRBV11-2|TRBD1|TRBJ2-2|16
CASTIQGGISTGELFF
TGTGCCAGCACCATACAGGGGGGCATTTCCACCGGGGAGCTGTTTTTT
>.|TRBV14|.|TRBJ2-2|14
CASSPGGNTGELFF
TGTGCCAGCAGCCCTGGGGGCAACACCGGGGAGCTGTTTTTT
>.|TRBV16|.|TRBJ1-1|13
CASGREVNTEAFF
TGTGCCAGTGGCCGTGAGGTGAACACTGAAGCTTTCTTT
>once|TRBV4-1|.|TRBJ2-7|16
CASSQGLSTGRYEQYF
TGCGCCAGCAGCCAAGGTCTGTCGACTGGACGCTACGAGCAGTACTTC
>.|TRBV5-1|TRBD2|TRBJ2-2|15
CASSSGGASTGELFF
TGCGCCAGCAGCAGCGGGGGGGCCTCAACCGGGGAGCTGTTTTTT
>.|TRBV10-2|TRBD2|TRBJ2-7|16
CASSDSSRGGANEQYF
TGCGCCAGCAGTGATAGCTCCCGCGGGGGGGCCAACGAGCAGTACTTC
>.|TRBV28|.|TRBJ1-6|14
CASSRGKHNSPLHF
TGTGCCAGCAGTAGGGGTAAACATAATTCACCCCTCCACTTT
>.|TRBV7-9|TRBD1|TRBJ1-4|15
CASSPRDSHNEKLFF
TGTGCCAGCAGCCCCCGGGACAGCCATAATGAAAAACTGTTTTTT
>.|TRBV18|.|TRBJ1-6|15
CASSRGSQTVPPLHF
TGTGCCAGCTCAAGAGGGTCCCAAACGGTCCCACCCCTCCACTTT
>.|TRBV9|.|TRBJ1-2|14
CASSPTNYHYGYTF
TGTGCCAGCAGCCCGACGAATTACCACTATGGCTACACCTTC
>medium-sized|TRBV19|.|TRBJ1-5|15
CASLRQAHSNQPQHF
TGTGCCAGTTTGAGACAGGCGCATAGCAATCAGCCCCAGCATTTT
>.|TRBV7-9|.|TRBJ1-6|14
CASSLVLTGSPLHF
TGTGCCAGCAGCTTAGTACTAACGGGGTCACCCCTCCACTTT
>many|TRBV27|.|TRBJ2-2|13
CASSPPWTGELFF
TGTGCCAGCAGTCCCCCCTGGACCGGGGAGCTGTTTTTT
>.|TRBV6-5|TRBD1|TRBJ1-1|13
CASSPGTANEAFF
TGTGCCAGCAGCCCCGGGACAGCCAATGAAGCTTTCTTT
>once|TRBV2|.|TRBJ2-7|14
CASRGQPRPYEQYF
TGTGCCAGCAGAGGACAGCCCCGTCCCTACGAGCAGTACTTC
>.|TRBV5-6|.|TRBJ1-2|13
CASSSTGNYGYTF
TGTGCCAGCAGCTCAACAGGGAACTATGGCTACACCTTC
>once|TRBV19|.|TRBJ1-2|13
CASSTGRDYGYTF
TGTGCCAGTAGTACAGGACGGGACTATGGCTACACCTTC
>.|TRBV30|.|TRBJ1-3|13
CAWSGRSGNTIYF
TGTGCCTGGAGTGGTCGCTCTGGAAACACCATATATTTT
>.|TRBV18|.|TRBJ1-1|14
CASSPDEGNTEAFF
TGTGCCAGCTCACCTGATGAGGGGAACACTGAAGCTTTCTTT
>once|TRBV15|TRBD2|TRBJ2-1|17
CATSRISGEGAYNEQFF
TGTGCCACCAGCAGAATTAGCGGGGAGGGCGCCTACAATGAGCAGTTCTTC
>.|TRBV5-1|.|TRBJ2-7|13
CASSPTGYHEQYF
TGCGCCAGCAGCCCGACGGGGTACCACGAGCAGTACTTC
>.|TRBV7-2|.|TRBJ1-6|15
CASSPQGYYNSPLHF
TGTGCCAGCAGTCCCCAAGGGTACTATAATTCACCCCTCCACTTT
>.|TRBV10-1|.|TRBJ1-3|11
CASGQGNTIYF
TGCGCCAGCGGTCAGGGAAACACCATATATTTT
>once|TRBV28|.|TRBJ2-7|13
CASSSRDFYEQYF
TGTGCCAGCAGTTCGAGGGACTTCTACGAGCAGTACTTC
>.|TRBV20-1|.|TRBJ1-3|11
CSAREPNTIYF
TGCAGTGCCCGGGAGCCAAACACCATATATTTT
>.|TRBV5-1|.|TRBJ1-6|14
CASSLGTANSPLHF
TGCGCCAGCAGCTTAGGGACGGCCAATTCACCCCTCCACTTT
>.|TRBV10-2|.|TRBJ1-5|12
CASADSNQPQHF
TGCGCCAGCGCTGATAGCAATCAGCCCCAGCATTTT
>.|TRBV30|.|TRBJ2-7|13
CAWNDGLYLEQYF
TGTGCCTGGAATGACGGCCTCTACCTGGAGCAGTACTTC
>once|TRBV4-1|.|TRBJ2-4|13
CASSPGTSAIQYF
TGCGCCAGCAGCCCAGGGACATCGGCCATTCAGTACTTC
>.|TRBV27|TRBD2|TRBJ2-1|13
CASGGDRRNEQFF
TGTGCCAGCGGGGGGGACCGGCGTAATGAGCAGTTCTTC
>.|TRBV6-5|TRBD1|TRBJ1-4|15
CASSTTGGVNEKLFF
TGTGCCAGCAGTACCACAGGGGGCGTTAATGAAAAACTGTTTTTT
>.|TRBV11-3|TRBD2|TRBJ2-5|15
CASRLAGARGETQYF
TGTGCCAGCAGACTAGCGGGGGCCAGAGGGGAGACCCAGTACTTC